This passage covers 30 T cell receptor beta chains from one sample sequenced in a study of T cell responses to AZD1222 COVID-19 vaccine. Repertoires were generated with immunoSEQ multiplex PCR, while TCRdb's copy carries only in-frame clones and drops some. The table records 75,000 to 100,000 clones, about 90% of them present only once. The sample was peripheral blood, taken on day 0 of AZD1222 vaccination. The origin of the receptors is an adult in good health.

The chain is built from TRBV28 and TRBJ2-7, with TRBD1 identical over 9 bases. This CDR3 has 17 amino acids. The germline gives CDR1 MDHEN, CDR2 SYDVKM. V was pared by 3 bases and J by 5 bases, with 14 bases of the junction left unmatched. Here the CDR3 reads CASSFLTDRGGGDEQYF. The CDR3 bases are TGTGCCAGCAGTTTTCTAACGGACAGGGGAGGTGGGGACGAGCAGTACTTC.

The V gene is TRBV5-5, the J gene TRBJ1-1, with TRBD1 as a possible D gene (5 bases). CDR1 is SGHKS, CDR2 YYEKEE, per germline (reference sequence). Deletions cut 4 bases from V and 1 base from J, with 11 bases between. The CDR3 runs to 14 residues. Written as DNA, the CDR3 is TGTGCCAGCAGCCCTCGGACATCGAACACTGAAGCTTTCTTT. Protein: CASSPRTSNTEAFF.

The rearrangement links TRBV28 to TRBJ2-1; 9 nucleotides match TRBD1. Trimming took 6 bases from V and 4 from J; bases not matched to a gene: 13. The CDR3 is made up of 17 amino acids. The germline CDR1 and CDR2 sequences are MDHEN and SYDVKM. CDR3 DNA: TGTGCCAGCAGCTTCCACCCGACAGGGGGGCCTTACAATGAGCAGTTCTTC. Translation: CASSFHPTGGPYNEQFF.

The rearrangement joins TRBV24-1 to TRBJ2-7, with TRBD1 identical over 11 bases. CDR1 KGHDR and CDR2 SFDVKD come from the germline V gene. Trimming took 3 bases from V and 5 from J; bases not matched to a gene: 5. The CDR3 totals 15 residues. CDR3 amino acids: CATSDRTGGLDEQYF. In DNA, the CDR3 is TGTGCCACCAGTGATCGGACAGGGGGCTTAGACGAGCAGTACTTC.

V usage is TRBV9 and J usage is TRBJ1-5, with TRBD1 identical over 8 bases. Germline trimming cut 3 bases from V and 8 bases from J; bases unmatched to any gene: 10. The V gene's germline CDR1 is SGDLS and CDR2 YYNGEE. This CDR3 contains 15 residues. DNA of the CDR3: TGTGCCAGCAGCGCCCGAGCCGACAGGGGAGAGCCCCAGCATTTT. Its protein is CASSARADRGEPQHF. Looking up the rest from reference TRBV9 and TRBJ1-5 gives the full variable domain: DSGVTQTPKHLITATGQRVTLRCSPRSGDLSVYWYQQSLDQGLQFLIQYYNGEERAKGNILERFSAQQFPDLHSELNLSSLELGDSALYFCASSARADRGEPQHFGDGTRLSIL.

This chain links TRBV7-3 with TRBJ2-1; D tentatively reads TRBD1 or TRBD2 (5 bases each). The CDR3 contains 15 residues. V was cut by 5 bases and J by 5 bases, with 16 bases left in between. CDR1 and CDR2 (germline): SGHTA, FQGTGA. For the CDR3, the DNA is TGTGCCAGCAGCCGCACCGGGACCACCAACAATGAGCAGTTCTTC. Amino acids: CASSRTGTTNNEQFF.

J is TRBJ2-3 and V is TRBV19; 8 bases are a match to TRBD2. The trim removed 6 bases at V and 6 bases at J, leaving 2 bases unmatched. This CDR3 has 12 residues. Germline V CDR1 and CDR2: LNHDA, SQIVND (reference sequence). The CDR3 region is CASRPGGDTQYF. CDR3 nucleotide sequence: TGTGCCAGTAGACCGGGAGGGGATACGCAGTATTTT. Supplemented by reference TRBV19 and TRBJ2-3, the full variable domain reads DGGITQSPKYLFRKEGQNVTLSCEQNLNHDAMYWYRQDPGQGLRLIYYSQIVNDFQKGDIAEGYSVSREKKESFPLTVTSAQKNPTAFYLCASRPGGDTQYFGPGTRLTVL.

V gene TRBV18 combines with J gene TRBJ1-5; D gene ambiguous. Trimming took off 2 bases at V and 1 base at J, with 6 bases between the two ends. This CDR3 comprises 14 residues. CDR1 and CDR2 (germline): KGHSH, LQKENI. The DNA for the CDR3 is TGTGCCAGCTCACCAGGGGAAAGCAATCAGCCCCAGCATTTT. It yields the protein CASSPGESNQPQHF.

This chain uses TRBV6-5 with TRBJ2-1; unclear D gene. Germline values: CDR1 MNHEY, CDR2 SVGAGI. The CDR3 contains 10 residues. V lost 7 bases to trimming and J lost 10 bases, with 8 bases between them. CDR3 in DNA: TGTGCCAGCAAAGGCCAGGAGCAGTTCTTC. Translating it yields CASKGQEQFF.

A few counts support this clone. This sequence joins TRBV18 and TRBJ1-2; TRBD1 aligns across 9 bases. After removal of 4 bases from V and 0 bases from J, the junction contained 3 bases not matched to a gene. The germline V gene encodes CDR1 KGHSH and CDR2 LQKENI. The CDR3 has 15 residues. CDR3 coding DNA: TGTGCCAGCTCACTGGGACAGGGCTCTAACTATGGCTACACCTTC. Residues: CASSLGQGSNYGYTF. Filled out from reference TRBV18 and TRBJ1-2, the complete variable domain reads NAGVMQNPRHLVRRRGQEARLRCSPMKGHSHVYWYRQLPEEGLKFMVYLQKENIIDESGMPKERFSAEFPKEGPSILRIQQVVRGDSAAYFCASSLGQGSNYGYTFGSGTRLTVV.

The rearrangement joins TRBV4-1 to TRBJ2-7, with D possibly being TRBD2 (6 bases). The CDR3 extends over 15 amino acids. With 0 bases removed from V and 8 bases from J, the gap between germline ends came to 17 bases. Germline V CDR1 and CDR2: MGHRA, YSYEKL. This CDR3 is CASSQDQSSGEKQYF. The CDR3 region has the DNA TGCGCCAGCAGCCAAGATCAAAGTAGCGGAGAGAAGCAGTACTTC.

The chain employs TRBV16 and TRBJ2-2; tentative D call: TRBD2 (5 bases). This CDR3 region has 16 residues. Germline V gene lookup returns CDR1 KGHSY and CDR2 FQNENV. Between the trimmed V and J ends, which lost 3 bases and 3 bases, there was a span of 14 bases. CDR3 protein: CASSQWAGQHTGELFF. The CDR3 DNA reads TGTGCCAGCAGCCAGTGGGCGGGTCAACACACCGGGGAGCTGTTTTTT.

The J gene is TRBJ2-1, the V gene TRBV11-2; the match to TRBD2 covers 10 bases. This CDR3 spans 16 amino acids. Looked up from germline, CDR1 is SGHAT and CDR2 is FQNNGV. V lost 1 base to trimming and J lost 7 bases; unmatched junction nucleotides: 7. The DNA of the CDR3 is TGTGCCAGCAGCTTAGGTTCTAGCGGGAGAGGTAATGAGCAGTTCTTC. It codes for CASSLGSSGRGNEQFF. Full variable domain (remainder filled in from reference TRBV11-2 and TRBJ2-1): EAGVAQSPRYKIIEKRQSVAFWCNPISGHATLYWYQQILGQGPKLLIQFQNNGVVDDSQLPKDRFSAERLKGVDSTLKIQPAKLEDSAVYLCASSLGSSGRGNEQFFGPGTRLTVL.

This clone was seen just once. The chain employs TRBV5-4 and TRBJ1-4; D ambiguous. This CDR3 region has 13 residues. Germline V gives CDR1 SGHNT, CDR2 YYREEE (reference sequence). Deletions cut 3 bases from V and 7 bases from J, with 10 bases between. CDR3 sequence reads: CASSSDRREKLFF. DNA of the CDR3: TGTGCCAGCAGCTCTGATCGCCGTGAAAAACTGTTTTTT.

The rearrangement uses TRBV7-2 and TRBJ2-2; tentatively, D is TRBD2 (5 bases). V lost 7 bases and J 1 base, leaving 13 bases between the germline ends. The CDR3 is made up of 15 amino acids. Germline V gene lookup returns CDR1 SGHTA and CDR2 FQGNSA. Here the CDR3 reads CASTPFRGNTGELFF. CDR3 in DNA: TGTGCCAGCACCCCTTTTCGGGGGAACACCGGGGAGCTGTTTTTT. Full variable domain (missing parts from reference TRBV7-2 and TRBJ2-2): GAGVSQSPSNKVTEKGKDVELRCDPISGHTALYWYRQSLGQGLEFLIYFQGNSAPDKSGLPSDRFSAERTGGSVSTLTIQRTQQEDSAVYLCASTPFRGNTGELFFGEGSRLTVL.

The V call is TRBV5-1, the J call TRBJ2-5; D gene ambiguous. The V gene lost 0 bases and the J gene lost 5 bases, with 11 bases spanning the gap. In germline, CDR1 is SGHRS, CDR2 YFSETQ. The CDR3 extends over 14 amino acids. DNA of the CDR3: TGCGCCAGCAGCTTGGACCGGGTAACCGAGACCCAGTACTTC. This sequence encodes CASSLDRVTETQYF. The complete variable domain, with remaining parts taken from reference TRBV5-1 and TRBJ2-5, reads KAGVTQTPRYLIKTRGQQVTLSCSPISGHRSVSWYQQTPGQGLQFLFEYFSETQRNKGNFPGRFSGRQFSNSRSEMNVSTLELGDSALYLCASSLDRVTETQYFGPGTRLLVL.

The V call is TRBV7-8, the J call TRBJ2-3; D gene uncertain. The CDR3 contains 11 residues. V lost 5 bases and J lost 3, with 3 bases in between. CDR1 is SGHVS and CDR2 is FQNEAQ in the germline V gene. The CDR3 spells CASSLTDTQYF. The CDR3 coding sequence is TGTGCCAGCAGCCTAACAGATACGCAGTATTTT.

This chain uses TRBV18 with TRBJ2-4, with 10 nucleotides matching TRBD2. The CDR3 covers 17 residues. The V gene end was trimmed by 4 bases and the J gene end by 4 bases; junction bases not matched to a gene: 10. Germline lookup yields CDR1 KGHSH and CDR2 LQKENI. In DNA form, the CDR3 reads TGTGCCAGCTCACACGATACCAGAGCGGGGGGGAAAAACATTCAGTACTTC. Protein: CASSHDTRAGGKNIQYF. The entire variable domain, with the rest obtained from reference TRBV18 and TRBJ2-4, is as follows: NAGVMQNPRHLVRRRGQEARLRCSPMKGHSHVYWYRQLPEEGLKFMVYLQKENIIDESGMPKERFSAEFPKEGPSILRIQQVVRGDSAAYFCASSHDTRAGGKNIQYFGAGTRLSVL.

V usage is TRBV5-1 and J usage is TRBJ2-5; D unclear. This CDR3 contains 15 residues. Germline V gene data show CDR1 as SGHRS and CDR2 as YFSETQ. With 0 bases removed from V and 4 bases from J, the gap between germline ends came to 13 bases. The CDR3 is CASSLVGNIAETQYF. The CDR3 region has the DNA TGCGCCAGCAGCTTGGTGGGCAATATTGCAGAGACCCAGTACTTC.

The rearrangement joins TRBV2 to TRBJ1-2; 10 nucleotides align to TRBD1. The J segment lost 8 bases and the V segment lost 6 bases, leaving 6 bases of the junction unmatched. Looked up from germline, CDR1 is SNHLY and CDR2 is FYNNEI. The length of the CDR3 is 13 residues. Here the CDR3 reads CASSVTGGEGYTF. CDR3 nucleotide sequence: TGTGCCAGCAGCGTGACAGGGGGCGAGGGCTACACCTTC.

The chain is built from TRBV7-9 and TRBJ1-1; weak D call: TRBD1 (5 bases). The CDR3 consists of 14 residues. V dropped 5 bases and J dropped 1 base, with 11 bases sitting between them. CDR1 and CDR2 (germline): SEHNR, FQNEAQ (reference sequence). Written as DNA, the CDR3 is TGTGCCAGCAGCCCCTGGCAGGGGAACACTGAAGCTTTCTTT. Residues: CASSPWQGNTEAFF.

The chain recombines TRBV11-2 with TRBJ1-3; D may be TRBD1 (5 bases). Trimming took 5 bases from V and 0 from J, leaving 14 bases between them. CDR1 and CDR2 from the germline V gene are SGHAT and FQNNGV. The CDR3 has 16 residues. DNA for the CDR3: TGTGCCAGCAGCGGAGGCGTCAGGGACTCTGGAAACACCATATATTTT. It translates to CASSGGVRDSGNTIYF.

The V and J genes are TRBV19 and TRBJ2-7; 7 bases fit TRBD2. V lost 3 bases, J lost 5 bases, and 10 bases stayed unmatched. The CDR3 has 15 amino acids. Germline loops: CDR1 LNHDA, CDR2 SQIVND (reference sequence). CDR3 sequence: CASSILAGVIDEQYF. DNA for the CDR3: TGTGCCAGTAGTATTCTCGCGGGAGTGATCGACGAGCAGTACTTC.

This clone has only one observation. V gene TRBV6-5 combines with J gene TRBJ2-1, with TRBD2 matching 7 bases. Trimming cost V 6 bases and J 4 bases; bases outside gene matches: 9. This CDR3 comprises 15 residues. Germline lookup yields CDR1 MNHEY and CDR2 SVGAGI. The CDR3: CASRGKRERYNEQFF. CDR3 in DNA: TGTGCCAGCAGAGGCAAGCGGGAAAGGTACAATGAGCAGTTCTTC.

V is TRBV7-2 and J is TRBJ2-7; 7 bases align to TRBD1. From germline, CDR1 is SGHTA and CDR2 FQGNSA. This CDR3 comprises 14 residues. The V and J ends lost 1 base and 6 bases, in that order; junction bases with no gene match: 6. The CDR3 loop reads CASSLVARGSEQYF. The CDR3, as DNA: TGTGCCAGCAGCTTAGTGGCCAGGGGGTCCGAGCAGTACTTC.

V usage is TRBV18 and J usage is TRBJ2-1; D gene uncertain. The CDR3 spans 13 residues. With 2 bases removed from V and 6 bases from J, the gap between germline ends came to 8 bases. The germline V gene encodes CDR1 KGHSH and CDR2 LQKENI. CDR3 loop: CASSPGSVNEQFF. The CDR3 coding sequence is TGTGCCAGCTCACCAGGGTCAGTCAATGAGCAGTTCTTC.

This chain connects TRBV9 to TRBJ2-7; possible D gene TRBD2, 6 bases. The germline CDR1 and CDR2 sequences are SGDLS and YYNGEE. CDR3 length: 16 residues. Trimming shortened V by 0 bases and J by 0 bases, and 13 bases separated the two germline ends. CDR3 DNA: TGTGCCAGCAGCGTAGCTGGCGGGGCCAGCTCCTACGAGCAGTACTTC. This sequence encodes CASSVAGGASSYEQYF.

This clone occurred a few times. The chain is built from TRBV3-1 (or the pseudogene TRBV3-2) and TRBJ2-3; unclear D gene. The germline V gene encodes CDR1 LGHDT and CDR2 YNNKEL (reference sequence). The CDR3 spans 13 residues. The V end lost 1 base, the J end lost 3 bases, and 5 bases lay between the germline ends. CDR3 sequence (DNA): TGTGCCAGCAGCCAAGGGGATACAGATACGCAGTATTTT. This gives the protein CASSQGDTDTQYF.

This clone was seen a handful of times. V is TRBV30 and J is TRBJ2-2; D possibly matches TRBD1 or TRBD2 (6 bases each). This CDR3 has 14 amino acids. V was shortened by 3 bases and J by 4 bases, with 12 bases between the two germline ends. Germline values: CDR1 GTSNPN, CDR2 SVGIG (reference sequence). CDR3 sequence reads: CAWSAGHPTGELFF. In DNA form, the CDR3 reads TGTGCCTGGAGCGCGGGACACCCCACCGGGGAGCTGTTTTTT.

CDR3: CAIRPDRGLNYGYTF. CDR3 in DNA: TGTGCCATCAGACCGGACAGGGGGCTTAACTATGGCTACACCTTC. The gene calls are TRBV10-3 and TRBJ1-2; 11 positions match TRBD1. J lost 1 base, V lost 6 bases, and 4 bases had no gene match. CDR3 length: 15 amino acids. Looked up from germline, CDR1 is ENHRY and CDR2 is SYGVKD.